What follows are 5 T cell receptor beta chains derived from one specimen sequenced in a study of blood T cell repertoires in COVID-19. TCRdb's copy holds only in-frame clones and misses some; the assay was immunoSEQ multiplex PCR. The table records 150,000 to 200,000 clones, roughly 80% of them present only once. Sequencing used peripheral blood. The receptors stem from a human donor with acute or convalescent COVID-19. The donor label of this sample is uncertain.

The V gene is TRBV7-9, the J gene TRBJ2-2, with 11 bases lining up with TRBD2. The CDR3 is 15 amino acids. Trimming took 5 bases from V and 3 from J; bases not matched to a gene: 2. The V gene's germline CDR1 is SEHNR and CDR2 FQNEAQ (reference sequence). For the CDR3, the DNA is TGTGCCAGCAGCGGGACTAGCGGTGACACCGGGGAGCTGTTTTTT. Protein: CASSGTSGDTGELFF.

The chain couples TRBV5-4 to TRBJ2-3; 7 nucleotides agree with TRBD2. CDR3 length equals 13 residues. Germline CDR1 is SGHNT and CDR2 is YYREEE (reference sequence). Trimming at V came to 3 bases and at J to 7 bases, leaving 5 bases not matched to a gene. CDR3 region: CASSWGGDNTQYF. Here the CDR3 DNA reads TGTGCCAGCAGCTGGGGGGGGGATAATACGCAGTATTTT.

The chain is built from TRBV2 and TRBJ1-3, with D tentatively TRBD1 (5 bases). The CDR3 has 14 residues. Germline CDR1 and CDR2: SNHLY and FYNNEI. V lost 3 bases, J lost 4 bases, and 10 bases lay in between. CDR3: CASSEPGRGNTIYF. The CDR3, as DNA: TGTGCCAGCAGTGAGCCAGGGCGCGGAAACACCATATATTTT.

This clone appeared once. CDR3 amino acids: CASSSGAMNTEAFF. The CDR3 bases are TGTGCCAGCAGTAGCGGGGCGATGAACACTGAAGCTTTCTTT. The chain couples TRBV28 to TRBJ1-1; D is perhaps TRBD1 (5 bases). The ends were cut back, 5 bases at V and 0 bases at J, with 10 bases in the middle. The CDR3 extends over 14 amino acids. Germline V CDR1 and CDR2: MDHEN, SYDVKM.

CDR3 residues: CASSFRGGAGQYSTDTQYF. CDR3 DNA: TGTGCCAGCAGCTTCCGCGGCGGGGCCGGACAATATAGCACAGATACGCAGTATTTT. The chain carries TRBV7-9 and TRBJ2-3; maybe TRBD2 (6 bases). Trimming removed 3 bases at V and 0 bases at J, with 22 bases between. The CDR3 is 19 amino acids. Germline values: CDR1 SEHNR, CDR2 FQNEAQ (reference sequence).